A single sample gave rise to the 5 T cell receptor beta chains below, sequenced in a study of T cell responses to AZD1222 COVID-19 vaccine. Repertoires were generated with immunoSEQ multiplex PCR, while TCRdb's copy carries only in-frame clones and drops some. This table holds 150,000 to 200,000 clones, just over 90% found once. The sample in question was peripheral blood, obtained on day 0 of AZD1222 vaccination. These receptors all come from an adult in good health.

V is TRBV3-1 (or the pseudogene TRBV3-2) and J is TRBJ2-7, with D uncertain. Germline V gene sequence: CDR1 LGHDT, CDR2 YNNKEL (reference sequence). V gave up 4 bases and J gave up 0 bases, with 10 bases separating them. The CDR3 is 14 residues long. The CDR3 region has the DNA TGTGCCAGCAGCCTCCAAGGCGGCTCCTACGAGCAGTACTTC. Translation gives CASSLQGGSYEQYF.

The chain carries TRBV6-4 and TRBJ2-1; 7 bases map to TRBD1. The CDR3 is made up of 15 amino acids. The germline V gene has CDR1 MRHNA and CDR2 SNTAGT. V lost 6 bases and J lost 4; bases outside the gene matches: 9. CDR3 loop: CASSKQGNGYNEQFF. DNA of the CDR3: TGTGCCAGCAGCAAACAGGGGAATGGGTACAATGAGCAGTTCTTC.

This rearrangement joins TRBV3-1 (or the pseudogene TRBV3-2) to TRBJ2-1; TRBD2 matches at 8 bases. CDR1 is LGHDT, CDR2 YNNKEL, per germline (reference sequence). The CDR3 totals 13 residues. V shed 0 bases and J 12 bases; nucleotides not matched to a gene: 4. The CDR3: CASSQDRGGGQFF. The CDR3 coding sequence is TGTGCCAGCAGCCAAGATCGGGGGGGAGGGCAGTTCTTC.

The chain carries TRBV20-1 and TRBJ1-1; unclear D gene. V was pared by 3 bases and J by 7 bases, with 9 bases between. Germline V gene lookup returns CDR1 DFQATT and CDR2 SNEGSKA (reference sequence). This CDR3 has 11 amino acids. The CDR3 here is CSARDGFEAFF. The CDR3 DNA reads as TGCAGTGCTAGGGACGGGTTTGAAGCTTTCTTT.

This chain connects TRBV4-1 to TRBJ1-4; TRBD1 is a possible D gene (6 bases). CDR1 and CDR2 (germline): MGHRA, YSYEKL. V was cut by 4 bases and J by 4 bases, with 16 bases left in between. This CDR3 spans 16 amino acids. CDR3 sequence reads: CASSPQGRRGNEKLFF. The CDR3 nucleotides read TGCGCCAGCAGCCCCCAGGGGCGGAGGGGTAATGAAAAACTGTTTTTT.